This T cell receptor beta chain was sequenced for a study of CD8 T cells in ankylosing spondylitis. Study-wide points: Researchers reportedly found disease-linked clones significantly enriched in matched ankylosing spondylitis synovial fluid.

The germline gives CDR1 DFQATT, CDR2 SNEGSKA (reference sequence). V lost 3 bases, J lost 5 bases, and 8 bases lay in between. The CDR3 has 12 amino acids. This clonotype was seen repeatedly, ten times or more. Antigen: not known. It was by quantitative 5'-RACE with molecular barcodes that TCR beta libraries were made. One entry per CDR3 protein, called by TCRdb with MiXCR from the 5' RACE reads. The sample carries 130,000 or so distinct CDR3 sequences, approximately 6.8% recorded once. The material sequenced was blood, either unsorted or a sorted T cell fraction (not recorded which). This chain connects TRBV20-1 to TRBJ2-4; D is uncertain. The clonotype originates from a male donor with ankylosing spondylitis or in good health (not recorded which). The CDR3 nucleotides are TGCAGTGCTAGCAGGTTAGAAAACATTCAGTACTTC. The encoded protein is CSASRLENIQYF.